The next 3 T cell receptor beta chains were all read from a single sample in a study of beta chain features in type 1 diabetes. TCRB transcripts that were expressed got sequenced, as all of the isolated RNA had been reverse transcribed. TCRdb's copy holds only in-frame clones and misses some; the assay was immunoSEQ multiplex PCR. The repertoire holds under 300,000 clones, with about 8% as singletons. The sequenced material came from central memory CD4+ T cells from blood. These receptors came from a woman aged 18-30 years in good health.

This clone was picked up a small number of times. The chain carries TRBV20-1 and TRBJ1-6; D is unclear. The CDR3 has 10 residues. V was clipped by 0 bases and J by 14 bases, with 5 bases between them. The germline V gene has CDR1 DFQATT and CDR2 SNEGSKA (reference sequence). In DNA, the CDR3 is TGCAGTGCTAGAGAAACCGCCCTCCACTTT. It encodes CSARETALHF.

The chain joins TRBV2 to TRBJ2-7, with TRBD1 identical over 10 bases. Germline V CDR1 and CDR2: SNHLY, FYNNEI. V was clipped by 6 bases and J by 6 bases; unmatched bases: 8. The CDR3 runs 14 residues. For the CDR3, the DNA is TGTGCCAGCAGGAAACCGGGACAGGGGTTCGAGCAGTACTTC. Translated: CASRKPGQGFEQYF.

The rearrangement joins TRBV7-2 to TRBJ1-6; D possibly corresponds to TRBD1 (6 bases). Germline-derived CDR1 and CDR2 are SGHTA and FQGNSA. The CDR3 loop spans 15 amino acids. The V end lost 3 bases, the J end lost 8 bases, and 14 bases lay between the germline ends. The CDR3 protein is CASSLDGGFDSPLHF. CDR3 DNA sequence: TGTGCCAGCAGCTTGGATGGGGGCTTTGATTCACCCCTCCACTTT.